These T cell receptor beta chains were read from a single sample in a study of T cells in Graves' hyperthyroidism and ophthalmopathy. TCRdb reanalysed the multiplex PCR reads using MiXCR and keeps one entry per CDR3 protein. The data contain about 360,000 distinct CDR3 sequences, approximately 13% of them seen just once; the ten biggest clones take up around 9.2%. Source material: blood. The receptors were sampled from a woman aged 18-30 years with Graves' hyperthyroidism. The CDR3 runs from the conserved cysteine through the conserved F or W. The D gene is left open where the match is weak. Only part of the rows carry a size: once, few, many, or a class if the clone is expanded.

d_gene	v_gene	j_gene	abundance	CDR3aa	CDR3nt
NA	TRBV28	TRBJ2-7	many	CASSRVGYEQYF	TGTGCCAGCAGCAGGGTGGGCTACGAGCAGTACTTC
NA	TRBV7-8	TRBJ1-3	many	CASSYPRVGFGNTIYF	TGTGCCAGCAGCTACCCCAGGGTCGGTTTTGGAAACACCATATATTTT
NA	TRBV7-9	TRBJ1-3	few	CASSFLSTPFAGNTIYF	TGTGCCAGCAGCTTCTTATCTACTCCTTTCGCCGGAAACACCATATATTTT
NA	TRBV19	TRBJ1-5	NA	CASSSWKGTGNQPQHF	TGTGCCAGTAGTAGTTGGAAGGGGACTGGGAATCAGCCCCAGCATTTT
TRBD2	TRBV7-2	TRBJ2-1	NA	CASSHLAGNNEQFF	TGTGCCAGCAGCCACCTAGCGGGAAACAATGAGCAGTTCTTC
NA	TRBV12-3/TRBV12-4	TRBJ1-5	NA	CASSMDPGDNQPQHF	TGTGCCAGCAGCATGGACCCTGGGGACAATCAGCCCCAGCATTTT
TRBD1	TRBV12-3/TRBV12-4	TRBJ1-3	many	CASSQDRGPGNTIYF	TGTGCCAGCAGCCAAGACAGGGGCCCTGGAAACACCATATATTTT
NA	TRBV30	TRBJ1-3	many	CAWSVYLYLDTSGNTIYF	TGTGCCTGGAGTGTCTATCTCTACCTTGACACCTCTGGAAACACCATATATTTT
TRBD1	TRBV6-5	TRBJ2-7	many	CASSYGTGGSYEQYF	TGTGCCAGCAGTTACGGCACAGGGGGTTCCTACGAGCAGTACTTC
NA	TRBV7-9	TRBJ1-2	many	CASSSPARRGPNYGYTF	TGTGCCAGCAGCTCACCTGCCCGGAGAGGGCCTAACTATGGCTACACCTTC
TRBD1	TRBV5-6	TRBJ2-2	many	CASSWDRGRRELFF	TGTGCCAGCAGCTGGGACAGGGGGCGCCGGGAGCTGTTTTTT
TRBD2	TRBV7-2	TRBJ2-7	few	CASSSGTSGSNEQYF	TGTGCCAGCAGCTCCGGGACTAGCGGGAGTAACGAGCAGTACTTC
TRBD2	TRBV6-1	TRBJ2-5	many	CASSAAVTLLAGRETQYF	TGTGCCAGCAGTGCCGCCGTTACTCTGCTAGCGGGCAGGGAGACCCAGTACTTC
NA	TRBV27	TRBJ2-7	NA	CASSLPAYEQYF	TGTGCCAGCAGTTTACCGGCCTACGAGCAGTACTTC
TRBD1	TRBV29-1	TRBJ1-1	many	CSVEDLGQITEAFF	TGCAGCGTTGAAGATTTGGGACAGATCACTGAAGCTTTCTTT
TRBD1	TRBV28	TRBJ2-7	NA	CASSSSTGTGVHEQYF	TGTGCCAGCAGCAGCTCAACCGGGACAGGGGTACACGAGCAGTACTTC
NA	TRBV11-2	TRBJ2-3	many	CASSLLEREITDTQYF	TGTGCCAGCAGCTTACTCGAGCGAGAGATCACAGATACGCAGTATTTT
TRBD1	TRBV20-1	TRBJ2-7	many	CSARGSGQPSYEQYF	TGCAGTGCTAGGGGATCGGGACAGCCCTCCTACGAGCAGTACTTC
NA	TRBV5-6	TRBJ2-3	few	CASSPPLGLRDSLQQYF	TGTGCCAGCAGCCCACCCCTGGGACTTCGGGACTCCCTACAGCAGTATTTT
NA	TRBV7-3	TRBJ2-5	many	CASSLRPQETQYF	TGTGCCAGCAGCTTAAGGCCCCAAGAGACCCAGTACTTC
NA	TRBV4-1	TRBJ2-4	few	CASSQSGTRKNIQYF	TGCGCCAGCAGCCAGTCAGGTACACGGAAAAACATTCAGTACTTC
NA	TRBV6-1	TRBJ2-1	NA	CASSILSRHSSYNEQFF	TGTGCCAGCAGTATTCTTAGCAGGCATAGCTCCTACAATGAGCAGTTCTTC
TRBD1	TRBV19	TRBJ1-2	few	CASSLRDRGPIEGYTF	TGTGCCAGTAGTCTCCGGGACAGGGGCCCAATTGAGGGCTACACCTTC
NA	TRBV20-1	TRBJ1-2	many	CSARSPAWDGYTF	TGCAGTGCTAGATCCCCGGCCTGGGATGGCTACACCTTC
TRBD1	TRBV20-1	TRBJ2-7	NA	CSAERDRESSYEQYF	TGCAGTGCTGAGCGGGACAGGGAAAGCTCCTACGAGCAGTACTTC
TRBD2	TRBV4-3	TRBJ2-1	many	CASSQERPSGGYNEQFF	TGCGCCAGCAGCCAAGAGCGCCCTAGCGGGGGCTACAATGAGCAGTTCTTC
NA	TRBV6-1	TRBJ2-2	NA	CASRVQATGELFF	TGTGCCAGCAGGGTTCAAGCCACCGGGGAGCTGTTTTTT
TRBD1	TRBV13	TRBJ2-7	NA	CASSGDSDYEQYF	TGTGCCAGCAGCGGGGACAGCGACTACGAGCAGTACTTC
NA	TRBV10-3	TRBJ2-1	many	CAISVQEANEQFF	TGTGCCATCAGTGTACAGGAAGCCAATGAGCAGTTCTTC
NA	TRBV7-9	TRBJ1-6	many	CASSLALGGAGNSPLHF	TGTGCCAGCAGCCTAGCTCTCGGGGGGGCCGGGAATTCACCCCTCCACTTT
NA	TRBV21-1	TRBJ2-1	many	CASSFDNFGLAGGGRSYNEQFF	TGTGCCAGCAGCTTTGACAACTTCGGACTAGCGGGAGGAGGTCGCTCTTACAATGAGCAGTTCTTC
NA	TRBV20-1	TRBJ1-2	many	CSASTGLNYGYTF	TGCAGTGCTAGTACAGGCCTCAACTATGGCTACACCTTC
TRBD1	TRBV7-8	TRBJ1-3	many	CASSSGDRTYRNTIYF	TGTGCCAGCAGCTCCGGGGACAGGACTTACAGAAACACCATATATTTT
TRBD2	TRBV7-9	TRBJ2-1	many	CASSSWGSAGGKNEQFF	TGTGCCAGCAGCTCTTGGGGATCAGCGGGAGGAAAAAATGAGCAGTTCTTC
NA	TRBV20-1	TRBJ1-6	NA	CSATRDGSNSPLHF	TGCAGTGCTACAAGGGACGGGAGCAATTCACCCCTCCACTTT
TRBD1	TRBV7-9	TRBJ2-5	many	CASSQGQGGPSWLTQYF	TGTGCCAGCAGCCAGGGACAGGGGGGACCGAGTTGGTTGACCCAGTACTTC
TRBD1	TRBV5-1	TRBJ2-7	many	CASSLGGGDLYEQYF	TGCGCCAGCAGCTTGGGAGGGGGCGACCTCTACGAGCAGTACTTC
NA	TRBV5-8	TRBJ2-5	many	CASSLGEKTQYF	TGTGCCAGCAGCTTGGGAGAGAAGACCCAGTACTTC
TRBD1	TRBV19	TRBJ1-2	NA	CASTTDRGQGYTF	TGTGCCAGTACCACGGACAGGGGGCAAGGCTACACCTTC
NA	TRBV7-9	TRBJ1-3	NA	CASSPTGPGNTIYF	TGTGCCAGCAGCCCGACCGGGCCCGGAAACACCATATATTTT
NA	TRBV12-3/TRBV12-4	TRBJ2-3	many	CASRPGSDTQYF	TGTGCCAGCCGTCCCGGATCAGATACGCAGTATTTT
NA	TRBV6-1	TRBJ1-4	many	CASRARAEDGKLFF	TGTGCCAGCCGCGCCCGGGCCGAGGATGGAAAACTGTTTTTT
TRBD1	TRBV28	TRBJ2-7	many	CASSPWTGTYEQYF	TGTGCCAGCAGTCCATGGACAGGCACCTACGAGCAGTACTTC
NA	TRBV28	TRBJ2-2	many	CASSFSGAVGELFF	TGTGCCAGCAGTTTCTCAGGGGCGGTCGGGGAGCTGTTTTTT
NA	TRBV12-3/TRBV12-4	TRBJ1-6	many	CASSFGGHYNSPLHF	TGTGCCAGCAGTTTCGGGGGGCACTATAATTCACCCCTCCACTTT
TRBD2	TRBV10-3	TRBJ2-7	NA	CAIGPGRVEQYF	TGTGCCATCGGCCCAGGGAGGGTCGAGCAGTACTTC
NA	TRBV7-9	TRBJ1-2	many	CASHHNYGYTF	TGTGCCAGCCATCACAACTATGGCTACACCTTC
TRBD2	TRBV4-3	TRBJ2-1	NA	CASSPSWGSGRGNEQFF	TGCGCCAGCAGCCCTTCCTGGGGTAGCGGGAGAGGCAATGAGCAGTTCTTC
TRBD1	TRBV29-1	TRBJ2-7	many	CSGTGTGPYEQYF	TGCAGCGGCACCGGGACAGGCCCCTACGAGCAGTACTTC
NA	TRBV27	TRBJ2-7	many	CASSHGPNSYEQYF	TGTGCCAGCAGCCATGGTCCAAACTCCTACGAGCAGTACTTC
NA	TRBV12-3/TRBV12-4	TRBJ2-3	many	CASSPQGLTDTQYF	TGTGCCAGCAGCCCGCAGGGGCTCACAGATACGCAGTATTTT
NA	TRBV13	TRBJ1-4	NA	CASRQLGGEGKLFF	TGTGCCAGCAGACAACTAGGGGGAGAGGGAAAACTGTTTTTT
TRBD1	TRBV10-3	TRBJ2-5	many	CAISAQGATGTQYF	TGTGCCATCAGTGCACAGGGGGCTACGGGGACCCAGTACTTC
NA	TRBV10-3	TRBJ1-2	many	CALEAGGGYGYTF	TGTGCCCTCGAAGCTGGGGGTGGCTATGGCTACACCTTC
TRBD2	TRBV28	TRBJ2-7	many	CASSLGGLRNYEQYF	TGTGCCAGCAGTTTAGGGGGACTACGAAACTACGAGCAGTACTTC
TRBD1	TRBV3-1	TRBJ2-7	many	CASSLRQGILEQYF	TGTGCCAGCAGCCTTCGACAGGGGATCTTGGAGCAGTACTTC
TRBD1	TRBV28	TRBJ1-2	many	CASSLRTGGALGGYTF	TGTGCCAGCAGTTTGAGGACAGGGGGCGCCTTAGGGGGCTACACCTTC
NA	TRBV11-2	TRBJ1-1	NA	CANSLGEVTEAFF	TGTGCCAACAGCTTAGGCGAGGTCACTGAAGCTTTCTTT
NA	TRBV6-2/TRBV6-3	TRBJ1-5	many	CASRSGQGIQPQHF	TGTGCCAGCAGATCCGGCCAGGGGATTCAGCCCCAGCATTTT